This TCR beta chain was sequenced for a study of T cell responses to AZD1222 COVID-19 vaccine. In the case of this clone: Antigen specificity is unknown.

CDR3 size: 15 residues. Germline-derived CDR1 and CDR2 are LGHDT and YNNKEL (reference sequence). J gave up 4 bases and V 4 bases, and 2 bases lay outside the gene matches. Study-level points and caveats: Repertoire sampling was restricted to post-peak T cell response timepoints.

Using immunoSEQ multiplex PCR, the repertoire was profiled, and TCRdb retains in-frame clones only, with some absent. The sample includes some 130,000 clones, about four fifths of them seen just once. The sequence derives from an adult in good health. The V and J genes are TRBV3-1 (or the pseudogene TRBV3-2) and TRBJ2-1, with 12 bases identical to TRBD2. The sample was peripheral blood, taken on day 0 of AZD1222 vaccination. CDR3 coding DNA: TGTGCCAGCAGCCCGGGACTAGCGGGTTACAATGAGCAGTTCTTC. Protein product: CASSPGLAGYNEQFF.